This TCR beta chain was profiled in a study of cytomegalovirus exposure and HLA in healthy donors. Broader study findings: Earlier findings revealed that most TCR beta V segments proved productive either about 87% or about 30% of the time. Despite most TCR sequences being rare, some public TCRs occurred in many donors. Later on, analysis showed that most CMV-associated TCR beta chains appeared to be HLA-restricted. 164 TCR beta chains were listed as cytomegalovirus-associated.

The CDR3 is 15 amino acids. With 3 bases removed from V and 0 bases from J, the gap between germline ends came to 9 bases. CDR1 and CDR2 (germline): LNHDA, SQIVND (reference sequence). This clone was found once. Its matching antigen is unknown. 60 Vbeta and 13 Jbeta primers were used in PCR. Using immunoSEQ multiplex PCR, the repertoire was profiled, and TCRdb retains in-frame clones only, with some absent. The sample has about 68,000 clones, roughly four fifths seen once. The origin of this receptor is a human donor in good health. Sequencing was done on a sample of PBMCs. The rearrangement uses TRBV19 and TRBJ1-5; D is perhaps TRBD1 (5 bases). CDR3 loop: CASSIVQDSNQPQHF. The CDR3 DNA reads as TGTGCCAGTAGTATTGTACAGGATAGCAATCAGCCCCAGCATTTT.